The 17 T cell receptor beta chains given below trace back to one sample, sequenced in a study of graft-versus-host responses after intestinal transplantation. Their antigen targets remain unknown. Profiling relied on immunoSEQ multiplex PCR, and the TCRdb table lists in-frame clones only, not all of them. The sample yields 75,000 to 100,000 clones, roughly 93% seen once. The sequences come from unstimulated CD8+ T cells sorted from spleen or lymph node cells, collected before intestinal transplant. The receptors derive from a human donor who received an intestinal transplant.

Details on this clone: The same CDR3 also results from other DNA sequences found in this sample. The CDR3 DNA reads TGTGCCAGCAGTTTAGGCCGAACCTACGAGCAGTACTTC. It specifies CASSLGRTYEQYF. The chain has TRBV27 and TRBJ2-7; no reliable D call. Germline CDR1 MNHEY, CDR2 SMNVEV (reference sequence). Trimming stripped 2 bases from V and 2 bases from J, with 7 bases between. The CDR3 is 13 residues long.

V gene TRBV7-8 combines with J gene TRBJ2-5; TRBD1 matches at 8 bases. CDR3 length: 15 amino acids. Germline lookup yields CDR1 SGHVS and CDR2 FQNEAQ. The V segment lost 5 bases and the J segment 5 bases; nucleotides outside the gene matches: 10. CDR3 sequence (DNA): TGTGCCAGCAGCCCGCCCGACAGGGGCGTGGAGACCCAGTACTTC. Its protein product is CASSPPDRGVETQYF.

Here the CDR3 reads CASSLATGAYEQYF. In DNA form, the CDR3 reads TGCGCCAGCAGCTTGGCTACAGGGGCCTACGAGCAGTACTTC. V usage is TRBV5-1 and J usage is TRBJ2-5, with 7 bases identical to TRBD1. The DNA end is a closer match to TRBJ2-7, so the J assignment may be wrong. This CDR3 region has 14 residues. The germline gives CDR1 SGHRS, CDR2 YFSETQ.

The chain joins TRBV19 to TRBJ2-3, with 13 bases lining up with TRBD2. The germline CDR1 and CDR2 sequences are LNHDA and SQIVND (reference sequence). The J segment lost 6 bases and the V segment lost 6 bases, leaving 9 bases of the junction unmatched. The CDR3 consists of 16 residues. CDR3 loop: CASSPTSGRIVDTQYF. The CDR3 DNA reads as TGTGCCAGTAGCCCGACTAGCGGGAGGATAGTGGATACGCAGTATTTT.

CDR3 sequence reads: CASSVAFVGGAQFYNEQFF. The CDR3 nucleotides are TGTGCCAGCAGCGTAGCTTTCGTGGGGGGGGCCCAATTCTACAATGAGCAGTTCTTC. This sequence joins TRBV9 and TRBJ2-1, with a possible D match to TRBD2 (7 bases). The germline gives CDR1 SGDLS, CDR2 YYNGEE. The length of the CDR3 is 19 residues. Trimming stripped 0 bases from V and 3 bases from J, with 22 bases between.

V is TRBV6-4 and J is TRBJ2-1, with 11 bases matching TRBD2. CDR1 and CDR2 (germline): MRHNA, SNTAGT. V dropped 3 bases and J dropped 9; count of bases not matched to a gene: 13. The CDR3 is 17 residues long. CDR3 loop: CASSETLAGGPFGEQFF. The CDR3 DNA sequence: TGTGCCAGCAGTGAGACCCTAGCGGGAGGTCCTTTCGGTGAGCAGTTCTTC.

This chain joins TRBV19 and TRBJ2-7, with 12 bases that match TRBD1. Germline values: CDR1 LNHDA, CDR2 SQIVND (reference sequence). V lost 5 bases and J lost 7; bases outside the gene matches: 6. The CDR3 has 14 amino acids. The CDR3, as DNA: TGTGCCAGTAGTCCCGGGACAGGGGGCGGAGAGCAGTACTTC. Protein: CASSPGTGGGEQYF.

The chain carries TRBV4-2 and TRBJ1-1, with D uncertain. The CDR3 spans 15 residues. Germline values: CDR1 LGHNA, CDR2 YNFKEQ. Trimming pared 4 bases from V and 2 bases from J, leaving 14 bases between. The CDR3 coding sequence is TGTGCCAGCAGCCCCTCGATTGGAGATAACACTGAAGCTTTCTTT. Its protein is CASSPSIGDNTEAFF.

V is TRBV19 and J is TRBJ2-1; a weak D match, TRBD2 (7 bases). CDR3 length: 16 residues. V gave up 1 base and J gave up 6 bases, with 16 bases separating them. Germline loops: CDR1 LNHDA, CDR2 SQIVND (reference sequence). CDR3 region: CASSIGGGGWVNEQFF. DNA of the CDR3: TGTGCCAGTAGTATAGGAGGCGGGGGCTGGGTCAATGAGCAGTTCTTC.

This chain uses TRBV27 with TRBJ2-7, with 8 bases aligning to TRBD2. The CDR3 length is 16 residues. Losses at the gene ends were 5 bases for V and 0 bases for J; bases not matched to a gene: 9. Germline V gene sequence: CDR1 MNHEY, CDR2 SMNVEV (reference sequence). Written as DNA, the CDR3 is TGTGCCAGCAGTCATCTAGCGGGCCAAAGCTCCTACGAGCAGTACTTC. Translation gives CASSHLAGQSSYEQYF.

The CDR3 loop is CASSDRVGGETQYF. In DNA, the CDR3 is TGTGCCAGCAGTGACAGGGTAGGAGGGGAGACCCAGTACTTC. The chain recombines TRBV6-1 with TRBJ2-5; tentatively, D is TRBD2 (6 bases). This CDR3 contains 14 residues. Trimming cost V 3 bases and J 5 bases, with 13 bases left between them. The germline V gene has CDR1 MNHNS and CDR2 SASEGT.

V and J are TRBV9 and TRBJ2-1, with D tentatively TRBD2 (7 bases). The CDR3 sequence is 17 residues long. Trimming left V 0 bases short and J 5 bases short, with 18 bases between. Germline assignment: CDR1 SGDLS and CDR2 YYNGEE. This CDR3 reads CASSVGLGGGQNNEQFF. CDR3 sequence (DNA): TGTGCCAGCAGCGTAGGACTTGGGGGGGGCCAAAACAATGAGCAGTTCTTC.

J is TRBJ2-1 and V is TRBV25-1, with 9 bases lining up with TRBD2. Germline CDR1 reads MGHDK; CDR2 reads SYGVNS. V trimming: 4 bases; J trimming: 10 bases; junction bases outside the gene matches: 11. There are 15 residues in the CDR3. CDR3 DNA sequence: TGTGCCAGCAGTGCGAAAGCTAGCGGGATCTACGAGCAGTTCTTC. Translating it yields CASSAKASGIYEQFF.

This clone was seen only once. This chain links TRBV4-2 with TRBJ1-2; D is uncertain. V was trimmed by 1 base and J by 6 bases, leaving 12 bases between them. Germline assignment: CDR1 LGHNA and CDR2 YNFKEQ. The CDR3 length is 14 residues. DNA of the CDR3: TGTGCCAGCAGCCAAGTCGGTTTCAGCGATGGCTACACCTTC. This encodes CASSQVGFSDGYTF.

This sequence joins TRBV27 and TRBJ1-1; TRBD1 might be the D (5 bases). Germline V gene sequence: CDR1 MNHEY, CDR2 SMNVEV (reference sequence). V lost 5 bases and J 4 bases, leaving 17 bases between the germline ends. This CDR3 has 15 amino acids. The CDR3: CASSHSGPQGTEAFF. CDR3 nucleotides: TGTGCCAGCAGTCACTCCGGGCCCCAGGGCACTGAAGCTTTCTTT.

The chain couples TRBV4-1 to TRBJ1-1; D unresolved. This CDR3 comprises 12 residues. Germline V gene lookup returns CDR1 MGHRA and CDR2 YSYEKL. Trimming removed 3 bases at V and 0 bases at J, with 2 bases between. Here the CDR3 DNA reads TGCGCCAGCAGCCACATGAACACTGAAGCTTTCTTT. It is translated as CASSHMNTEAFF.

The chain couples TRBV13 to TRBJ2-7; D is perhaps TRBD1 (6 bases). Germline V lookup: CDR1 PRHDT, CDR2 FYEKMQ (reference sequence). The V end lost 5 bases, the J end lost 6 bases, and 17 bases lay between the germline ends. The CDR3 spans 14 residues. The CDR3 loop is CASSPQGYGREQYF. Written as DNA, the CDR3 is TGTGCCAGCAGCCCACAGGGTTACGGTCGCGAGCAGTACTTC.